The 27 T cell receptor beta chains given below trace back to one sample, sequenced in a study of response to subunit inactivated influenza vaccine. TCRdb processed the RT-PCR reads anew with MiXCR; each CDR3 protein has one entry. This repertoire shows 650,000 to 700,000 distinct CDR3 sequences, around a sixth found once; its top ten account for around a tenth. Material: PBMCs from blood, obtained about 11 days after vaccination. The receptors shown here come from a middle-aged man who received an inactivated influenza vaccine.

The genes are TRBV20-1 and TRBJ1-5; possibly TRBD1 for D (5 bases). The CDR3 consists of 15 residues. Trimming took 6 bases from V and 6 from J, leaving 21 bases between them. Germline assignment: CDR1 DFQATT and CDR2 SNEGSKA (reference sequence). CDR3 nucleotides: TGCAGTGCACCGACCGGGCAGGGCCGCGGTCAGCCCCAGCATTTT. Protein product: CSAPTGQGRGQPQHF.

V gene TRBV4-1 combines with J gene TRBJ2-7, with a tentative D call TRBD2 (6 bases). Germline assignment: CDR1 MGHRA and CDR2 YSYEKL. The CDR3 loop spans 14 amino acids. V lost 2 bases and J lost 5, with 13 bases in between. In DNA, the CDR3 is TGCGCCAGCAGCCAACCCCGGGGGAGCCACGAGCAGTACTTC. Translating gives CASSQPRGSHEQYF.

This clonotype has more than one count but fewer than ten. J is TRBJ1-4 and V is TRBV5-6, with a weak D call TRBD1 (5 bases). Trimming stripped 2 bases from V and 3 bases from J, with 17 bases between. Germline CDR1 and CDR2: SGHDT and YYEEEE. The CDR3 has 17 amino acids. The CDR3 spells CASSLRGVREANEKLFF. The CDR3 bases are TGTGCCAGCAGCTTAAGGGGTGTCCGGGAGGCTAATGAAAAACTGTTTTTT.

Many counts were recorded for this clonotype. CDR3 residues: CASSRVAGSTDTQYF. The CDR3 DNA follows: TGTGCCAGCTCACGTGTAGCGGGTAGCACAGATACGCAGTATTTT. The V gene is TRBV18, the J gene TRBJ2-3, with TRBD2 matching 7 bases. The V gene end was trimmed by 4 bases and the J gene end by 0 bases; junction bases not matched to a gene: 4. Per the germline V gene, CDR1 is KGHSH and CDR2 is LQKENI. The length of the CDR3 is 15 residues.

This clonotype was counted between two and nine times. The chain uses TRBV28 and TRBJ1-6; possible D gene TRBD1, 5 bases. Germline CDR1 and CDR2: MDHEN and SYDVKM. The CDR3 runs 14 residues. V gave up 3 bases and J gave up 8 bases, with 11 bases separating them. CDR3: CASSFWQGHSPLHF. CDR3 DNA: TGTGCCAGCAGTTTCTGGCAGGGCCATTCACCCCTCCACTTT.

This clonotype was seen a few times. The genes are TRBV15 and TRBJ1-4; D possibly corresponds to TRBD1 (6 bases). Germline values: CDR1 LNHNV, CDR2 YYDKDF (reference sequence). This CDR3 has 15 amino acids. Between the trimmed V and J ends, which lost 5 bases and 5 bases, there was a span of 15 bases. In DNA form, the CDR3 reads TGTGCCACCAGCGCAAGGGAGGACAGAAATGAAAAACTGTTTTTT. Translated: CATSAREDRNEKLFF.

This clonotype was observed at least ten times. The gene calls are TRBV3-1 and TRBJ2-1, with 14 bases identical to TRBD2. CDR3 length: 22 residues. Trimming cost V 4 bases and J 0 bases; bases outside gene matches: 17. CDR1 is LGHDT and CDR2 is YNNKEL in the germline V gene (reference sequence). The CDR3 reads CASSLTGGLAGVKMSSYNEQFF. The CDR3, as DNA: TGTGCCAGCAGCCTAACCGGGGGACTAGCGGGAGTTAAAATGAGCTCCTACAATGAGCAGTTCTTC.

This clonotype has ten or more counts. J is TRBJ1-2 and V is TRBV28; D unresolved. Germline V gene sequence: CDR1 MDHEN, CDR2 SYDVKM. Between the trimmed V and J ends, which lost 5 bases and 8 bases, there was a span of 12 bases. The CDR3 has 12 amino acids. This chain's CDR3 is CASSPPGRGYTF. DNA of the CDR3: TGTGCCAGCAGTCCCCCCGGGCGGGGCTACACCTTC.

This chain links TRBV6-2 or TRBV6-3 with TRBJ2-1; D is possibly TRBD2 (6 bases). Per the germline V gene, CDR1 is MNHEY and CDR2 is SVGEGT. With 5 bases removed from V and 2 bases from J, the gap between germline ends came to 7 bases. CDR3 length: 13 residues. CDR3 nucleotide sequence: TGTGCCAGCAGTCGCGGGGCCTACAATGAGCAGTTCTTC. Its translation: CASSRGAYNEQFF.

The chain employs TRBV20-1 and TRBJ2-7; the D is unclear. V lost 0 bases to trimming and J lost 9 bases, with 9 bases between them. This CDR3 has 11 amino acids. Germline V lookup: CDR1 DFQATT, CDR2 SNEGSKA (reference sequence). Here the CDR3 DNA reads TGCAGTGCTAGAGATGGCCCGGGGCAGTACTTC. This translates into CSARDGPGQYF.

This clonotype was recorded many times. The J gene is TRBJ2-1, the V gene TRBV7-2, with D unclear. The CDR3 is 16 amino acids. Germline lookup yields CDR1 SGHTA and CDR2 FQGNSA. V was clipped by 2 bases and J by 0 bases, with 11 bases between them. This CDR3 is CASSLTPVSSYNEQFF. The DNA for the CDR3 is TGTGCCAGCAGCTTAACGCCGGTTAGCTCCTACAATGAGCAGTTCTTC.

This clonotype occurred a few times. The V and J genes are TRBV28 and TRBJ1-2; no definite D call. The CDR3 totals 14 residues. Germline V gives CDR1 MDHEN, CDR2 SYDVKM. Trimming pared 5 bases from V and 1 base from J, leaving 11 bases between. Written as DNA, the CDR3 is TGTGCCAGCAGTCGGGCAGAAGATAACTATGGCTACACCTTC. This codes for CASSRAEDNYGYTF.

This clonotype was detected only a few times. The chain uses TRBV7-2 and TRBJ2-5; 8 bases are shared with TRBD1. Losses at the gene ends were 5 bases for V and 2 bases for J; bases not matched to a gene: 10. Germline V gene sequence: CDR1 SGHTA, CDR2 FQGNSA. The CDR3 runs to 16 residues. The CDR3 DNA is TGTGCCAGCAGCGGATTCTCCGGGACAGGACAAGAGACCCAGTACTTC. It specifies CASSGFSGTGQETQYF. Using reference TRBV7-2 and TRBJ2-5 for the parts outside the CDR3, the full variable domain is GAGVSQSPSNKVTEKGKDVELRCDPISGHTALYWYRQSLGQGLEFLIYFQGNSAPDKSGLPSDRFSAERTGGSVSTLTIQRTQQEDSAVYLCASSGFSGTGQETQYFGPGTRLLVL.

This clonotype was observed a few times. This rearrangement joins TRBV2 to TRBJ1-1; 9 positions match TRBD1. The length of the CDR3 is 17 residues. CDR1 and CDR2 (germline): SNHLY, FYNNEI. Trimming took 3 bases from V and 4 from J; bases not matched to a gene: 12. CDR3: CASSDWGDRVGSTEAFF. The CDR3 nucleotides are TGTGCCAGCAGTGATTGGGGGGACAGGGTGGGGAGCACTGAAGCTTTCTTT.

This clonotype was seen repeatedly, ten times or more. The V gene is TRBV29-1, the J gene TRBJ2-1, with a tentative D call TRBD1 (6 bases). CDR3 size: 11 residues. The V and J ends lost 6 bases and 6 bases respectively, with 9 bases between them. Germline V gene data show CDR1 as SQVTM and CDR2 as ANQGSEA. The CDR3 bases are TGCAGCGTACGGGACATCAATGAGCAGTTCTTC. Translating it yields CSVRDINEQFF.

In its sample, this clonotype was seen many times. The chain has TRBV7-9 and TRBJ2-1, with 7 bases aligning to TRBD2. With V trimmed by 8 bases and J by 5 bases, 9 bases remained unmatched. The CDR3 spans 14 residues. Germline lookup yields CDR1 SEHNR and CDR2 FQNEAQ (reference sequence). CDR3 sequence reads: CASVAGVYNNEQFF. In DNA form, the CDR3 reads TGTGCCAGCGTGGCGGGGGTGTACAACAATGAGCAGTTCTTC.

This clonotype was seen a handful of times. V and J are TRBV5-1 and TRBJ1-4, with TRBD1 as a possible D gene (5 bases). Deletions cut 0 bases from V and 2 bases from J, with 14 bases between. The CDR3 has 17 residues. Germline assignment: CDR1 SGHRS and CDR2 YFSETQ. In nucleotides, the CDR3 is TGCGCCAGCAGCTTGGGAGGAGGGGCCGGGACTAATGAAAAACTGTTTTTT. Protein product: CASSLGGGAGTNEKLFF.

This clonotype was detected only a few times. The chain employs TRBV10-3 and TRBJ1-1; TRBD1 aligns across 8 bases. The CDR3 spans 16 residues. In germline, CDR1 is ENHRY, CDR2 SYGVKD. V lost 2 bases and J lost 1; bases outside the gene matches: 6. The CDR3 region has the DNA TGTGCCATCAGTGAGACTACCGGGACAGGGAACACTGAAGCTTTCTTT. Protein: CAISETTGTGNTEAFF.

There are a few counts of this clonotype. The rearrangement uses TRBV5-1 and TRBJ2-7; the match to TRBD1 covers 11 bases. The CDR3 consists of 14 residues. The V gene's germline CDR1 is SGHRS and CDR2 YFSETQ. The J segment lost 4 bases and the V segment lost 3 bases, leaving 3 bases of the junction unmatched. The CDR3 nucleotides read TGCGCCAGCAGCTCGGACAGGGGGCCATACGAGCAGTACTTC. It specifies CASSSDRGPYEQYF.

The CDR3 here is CASSFSRTGLGRWEQYF. In DNA form, the CDR3 reads TGTGCCAGCAGTTTTTCGAGGACAGGGCTGGGTAGGTGGGAGCAGTACTTC. V is TRBV12-3 or TRBV12-4 and J is TRBJ2-7; TRBD1 matches 8 bases. This CDR3 is built from 17 residues. After removal of 3 bases from V and 7 bases from J, the junction contained 17 bases not matched to a gene.

This clonotype was seen a handful of times. The V gene is TRBV5-1, the J gene TRBJ2-3, with D unresolved. CDR3 size: 16 residues. Trimming left V 4 bases short and J 0 bases short, with 15 bases between. From germline, CDR1 is SGHRS and CDR2 YFSETQ. The CDR3 sequence: CASSPRVSISTDTQYF. The CDR3 nucleotides read TGCGCCAGCAGCCCCCGGGTCTCGATCAGCACAGATACGCAGTATTTT. Based on the CDR3 plus reference TRBV5-1 and TRBJ2-3, the full variable domain is KAGVTQTPRYLIKTRGQQVTLSCSPISGHRSVSWYQQTPGQGLQFLFEYFSETQRNKGNFPGRFSGRQFSNSRSEMNVSTLELGDSALYLCASSPRVSISTDTQYFGPGTRLTVL.

The chain recombines TRBV12-3 or TRBV12-4 with TRBJ2-3, with 9 bases fitting TRBD1. The CDR3 extends over 15 amino acids. The ends lost 6 bases at V and 7 bases at J; junction bases unmatched: 11. CDR3: CASSPTGGSINTQYF. The CDR3 coding sequence is TGTGCCAGCAGCCCAACAGGGGGCAGTATAAATACGCAGTATTTT.

This clonotype was seen a handful of times. This chain joins TRBV7-2 and TRBJ2-3; D ambiguous. Trimming cost V 1 base and J 3 bases, with 14 bases left between them. Germline loops: CDR1 SGHTA, CDR2 FQGNSA. CDR3 length equals 16 residues. This CDR3 is CASSLGVLAETDTQYF. CDR3 DNA: TGTGCCAGCAGCTTAGGCGTCTTGGCGGAAACAGATACGCAGTATTTT.

This clonotype was observed a few times. The gene calls are TRBV20-1 and TRBJ2-1; TRBD2 aligns across 11 bases. This CDR3 has 14 residues. Trimming at V came to 6 bases and at J to 6 bases, leaving 7 bases not matched to a gene. Germline assignment: CDR1 DFQATT and CDR2 SNEGSKA (reference sequence). The CDR3, as DNA: TGCAGTGCCAGGGGGCTAGCGGGAGGCAATGAGCAGTTCTTC. The encoded protein is CSARGLAGGNEQFF.

The genes are TRBV30 and TRBJ1-6; 9 nucleotides line up with TRBD1. J lost 7 bases, V lost 3 bases, and 7 bases had no gene match. Germline assignment: CDR1 GTSNPN and CDR2 SVGIG (reference sequence). CDR3 length equals 15 residues. The CDR3 DNA reads as TGTGCCTGGAGGTACGAGGGACAGGGAAATTCACCCCTCCACTTT. As protein: CAWRYEGQGNSPLHF.

This clonotype was counted a few times. This chain links TRBV18 with TRBJ2-5, with D unclear. Germline-derived CDR1 and CDR2 are KGHSH and LQKENI. V lost 0 bases and J lost 5, with 10 bases in between. The length of the CDR3 is 14 residues. The CDR3 loop reads CASSPPAMMETQYF. The CDR3 DNA follows: TGTGCCAGCTCACCACCGGCTATGATGGAGACCCAGTACTTC. Combining the CDR3 with reference TRBV18 and TRBJ2-5 gives the whole variable domain NAGVMQNPRHLVRRRGQEARLRCSPMKGHSHVYWYRQLPEEGLKFMVYLQKENIIDESGMPKERFSAEFPKEGPSILRIQQVVRGDSAAYFCASSPPAMMETQYFGPGTRLLVL.

In this sample, this clonotype turned up a few times. This chain uses TRBV6-2 or TRBV6-3 with TRBJ2-5; possibly TRBD1 or TRBD2 for D (5 bases each). V was shortened by 8 bases and J by 5 bases, with 21 bases between the two germline ends. The CDR3 runs to 15 residues. Germline CDR1 reads MNHEY; CDR2 reads SVGEGT. CDR3 protein: CASAYLPSRDETQYF. Written as DNA, the CDR3 is TGTGCCAGCGCCTACCTACCCAGCAGGGACGAGACCCAGTACTTC.